Presented here are 5 T cell receptor beta chains from one specimen sequenced in a study of vaccination effects on CD4 cells after COVID-19. These TCRs' antigens remain unknown. Profiling relied on immunoSEQ multiplex PCR, and the TCRdb table lists in-frame clones only, not all of them. The table records about 26,000 clones, 75% to 85% of them present only once. After expansion with viral peptide pools in the ViraFEST assay, antigen-specific CD4+ T cells were sequenced. Following culture for approximately ten days, CD4+ T cells were isolated. SARS-CoV-2 infection was confirmed by PCR in the person between March and December 2020. The starting material was CD4+ T cells from PBMCs cultured with HCoV-NL63 spike peptides, obtained before COVID-19 vaccination. These receptors all come from a human donor who had a prior SARS-CoV-2 infection.

The chain employs TRBV4-2 and TRBJ2-5; D is unclear. The CDR3 runs 14 residues. V lost 0 bases and J lost 1, with 6 bases in between. CDR1 is LGHNA, CDR2 YNFKEQ, per germline. The CDR3, as DNA: TGTGCCAGCAGCCAAGAACCTTTCCAAGAGACCCAGTACTTC. Translating gives CASSQEPFQETQYF.

The rearrangement links TRBV2 to TRBJ1-6; D call uncertain. The germline CDR1 and CDR2 sequences are SNHLY and FYNNEI. CDR3 length: 16 amino acids. The V gene lost 3 bases and the J gene lost 7 bases, with 16 bases spanning the gap. CDR3 in amino acids: CASSDRLGSPNSPLHF. CDR3 in DNA: TGTGCCAGCAGTGACCGTCTGGGCAGCCCAAATTCACCCCTCCACTTT.

This clone has only a few counts. The chain recombines TRBV11-2 with TRBJ1-2; D not resolved. The V end lost 4 bases, the J end lost 7 bases, and 10 bases lay between the germline ends. This CDR3 region has 12 residues. The germline V gene encodes CDR1 SGHAT and CDR2 FQNNGV. CDR3 DNA: TGTGCCAGCAGCTCCGAGGGCTCTGGCTACACCTTC. It translates to CASSSEGSGYTF.

Only a few counts were recorded for this clone. CDR3 in DNA: TGTGCCAGCAGCCTGGGACAGGCTGCAGATACGCAGTATTTT. It specifies CASSLGQAADTQYF. This sequence joins TRBV7-9 and TRBJ2-3, with 8 bases identical to TRBD1. The V segment lost 5 bases and the J segment 4 bases; nucleotides outside the gene matches: 5. Germline V gene lookup returns CDR1 SEHNR and CDR2 FQNEAQ (reference sequence). The CDR3 length is 14 residues.

The J gene is TRBJ2-1, the V gene TRBV5-1, with 8 positions matching TRBD1. The CDR3 contains 17 residues. From germline, CDR1 is SGHRS and CDR2 YFSETQ. Trimming removed 4 bases from V and 0 bases from J; junction bases left unmatched: 9. The CDR3 DNA reads as TGCGCCAGCAGCAGACAGGGGTCCTACAGCTCCTACAATGAGCAGTTCTTC. Its translation is CASSRQGSYSSYNEQFF.